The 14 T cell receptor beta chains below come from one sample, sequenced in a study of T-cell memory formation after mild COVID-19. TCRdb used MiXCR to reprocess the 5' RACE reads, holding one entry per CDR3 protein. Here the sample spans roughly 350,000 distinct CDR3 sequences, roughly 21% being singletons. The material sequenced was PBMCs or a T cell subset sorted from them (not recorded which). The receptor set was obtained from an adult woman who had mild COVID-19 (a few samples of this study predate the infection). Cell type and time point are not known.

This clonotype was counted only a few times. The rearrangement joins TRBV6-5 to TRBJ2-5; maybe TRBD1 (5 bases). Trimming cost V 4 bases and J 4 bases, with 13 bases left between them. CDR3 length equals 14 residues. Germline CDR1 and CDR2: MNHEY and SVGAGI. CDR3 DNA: TGTGCCAGCAGTTCCGGCAGGGTACGAGAGACCCAGTACTTC. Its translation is CASSSGRVRETQYF.

CDR3 in amino acids: CASSLGRQTQETQYF. CDR3 sequence (DNA): TGTGCCAGCAGCTTAGGGAGACAGACTCAAGAGACCCAGTACTTC. The chain combines TRBV11-3 with TRBJ2-5; D might be TRBD1 (5 bases). The length of the CDR3 is 15 residues. Trimming stripped 1 base from V and 2 bases from J, with 11 bases between. From germline, CDR1 is SGHNT and CDR2 YENEEA.

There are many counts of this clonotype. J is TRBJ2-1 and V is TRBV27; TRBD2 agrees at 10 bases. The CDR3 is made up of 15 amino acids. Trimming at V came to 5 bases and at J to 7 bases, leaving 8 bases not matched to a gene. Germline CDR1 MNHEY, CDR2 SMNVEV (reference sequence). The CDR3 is CASSGGLAAGNEQFF. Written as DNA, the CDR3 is TGTGCCAGCAGTGGCGGACTAGCGGCTGGTAATGAGCAGTTCTTC.

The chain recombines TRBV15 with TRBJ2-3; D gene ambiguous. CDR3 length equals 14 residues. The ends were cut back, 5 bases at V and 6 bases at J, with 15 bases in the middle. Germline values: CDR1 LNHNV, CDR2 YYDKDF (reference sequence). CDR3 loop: CATSAAIPGDTQYF. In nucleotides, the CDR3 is TGTGCCACCAGCGCGGCCATCCCCGGGGATACGCAGTATTTT.

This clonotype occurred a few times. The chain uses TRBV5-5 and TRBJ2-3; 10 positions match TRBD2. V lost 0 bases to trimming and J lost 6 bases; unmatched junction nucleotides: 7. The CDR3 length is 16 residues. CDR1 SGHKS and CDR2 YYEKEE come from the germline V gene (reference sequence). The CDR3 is CASSLELAGVRDTQYF. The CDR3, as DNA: TGTGCCAGCAGCTTGGAGCTAGCGGGAGTCCGTGATACGCAGTATTTT. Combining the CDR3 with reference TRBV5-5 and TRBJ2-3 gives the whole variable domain DAGVTQSPTHLIKTRGQQVTLRCSPISGHKSVSWYQQVLGQGPQFIFQYYEKEERGRGNFPDRFSARQFPNYSSELNVNALLLGDSALYLCASSLELAGVRDTQYFGPGTRLTVL.

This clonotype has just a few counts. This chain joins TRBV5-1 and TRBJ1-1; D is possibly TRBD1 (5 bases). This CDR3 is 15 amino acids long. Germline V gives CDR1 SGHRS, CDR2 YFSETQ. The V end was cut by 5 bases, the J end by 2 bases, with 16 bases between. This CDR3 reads CASSLGHLINTEAFF. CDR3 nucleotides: TGCGCCAGCAGTCTAGGACACCTGATAAACACTGAAGCTTTCTTT.

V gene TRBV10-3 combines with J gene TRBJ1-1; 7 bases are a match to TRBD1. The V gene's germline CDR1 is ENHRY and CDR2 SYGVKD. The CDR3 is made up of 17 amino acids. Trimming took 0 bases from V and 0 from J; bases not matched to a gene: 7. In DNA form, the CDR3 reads TGTGCCATCAGTGAGTCTCGGACAGGACAAATGAACACTGAAGCTTTCTTT. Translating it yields CAISESRTGQMNTEAFF.

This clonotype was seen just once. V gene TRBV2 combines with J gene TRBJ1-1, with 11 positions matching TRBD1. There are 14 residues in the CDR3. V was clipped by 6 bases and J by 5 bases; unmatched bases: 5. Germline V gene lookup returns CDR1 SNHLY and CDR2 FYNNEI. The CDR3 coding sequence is TGTGCCAGCAGGGGGGACAGGGGGGGAACTGAAGCTTTCTTT. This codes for CASRGDRGGTEAFF.

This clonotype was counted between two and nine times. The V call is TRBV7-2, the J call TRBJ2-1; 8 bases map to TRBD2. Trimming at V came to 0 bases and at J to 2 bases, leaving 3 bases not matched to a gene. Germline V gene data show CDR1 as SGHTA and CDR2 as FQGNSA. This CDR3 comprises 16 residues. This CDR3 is CASSLAHGRAYNEQFF. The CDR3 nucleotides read TGTGCCAGCAGCTTAGCGCACGGGAGGGCCTACAATGAGCAGTTCTTC.

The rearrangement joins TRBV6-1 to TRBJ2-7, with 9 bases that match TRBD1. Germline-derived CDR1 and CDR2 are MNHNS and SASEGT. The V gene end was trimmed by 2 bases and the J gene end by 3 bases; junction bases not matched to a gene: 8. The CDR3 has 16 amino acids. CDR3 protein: CASSEPGQGSFYEQYF. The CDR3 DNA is TGTGCCAGCAGTGAACCGGGACAGGGCTCTTTCTACGAGCAGTACTTC.

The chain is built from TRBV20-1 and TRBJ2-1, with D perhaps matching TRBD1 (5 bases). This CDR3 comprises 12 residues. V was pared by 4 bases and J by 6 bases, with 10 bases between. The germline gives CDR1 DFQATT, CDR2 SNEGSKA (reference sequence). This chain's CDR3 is CSATIDSNEQFF. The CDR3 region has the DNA TGCAGTGCTACGATCGACAGCAATGAGCAGTTCTTC.

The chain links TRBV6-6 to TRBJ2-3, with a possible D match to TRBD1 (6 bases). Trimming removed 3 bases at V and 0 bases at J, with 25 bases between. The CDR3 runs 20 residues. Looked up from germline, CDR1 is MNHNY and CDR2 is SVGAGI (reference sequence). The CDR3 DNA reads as TGTGCCAGCAGTTATAGGTTCTGGGGGCATCATCCAACTAGCACAGATACGCAGTATTTT. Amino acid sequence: CASSYRFWGHHPTSTDTQYF.

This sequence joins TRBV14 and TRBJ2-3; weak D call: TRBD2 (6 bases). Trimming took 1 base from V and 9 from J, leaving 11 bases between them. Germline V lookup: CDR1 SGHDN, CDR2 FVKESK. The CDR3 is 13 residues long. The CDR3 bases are TGTGCCAGCAGCCAAGTAGTGGGGAGGACGCAGTATTTT. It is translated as CASSQVVGRTQYF.

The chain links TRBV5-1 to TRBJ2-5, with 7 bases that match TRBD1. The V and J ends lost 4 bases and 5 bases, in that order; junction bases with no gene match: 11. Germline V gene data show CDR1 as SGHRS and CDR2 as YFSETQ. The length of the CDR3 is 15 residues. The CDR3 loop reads CASSPDRPLGETQYF. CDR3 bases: TGCGCCAGCAGCCCGGACAGGCCCCTGGGCGAGACCCAGTACTTC.